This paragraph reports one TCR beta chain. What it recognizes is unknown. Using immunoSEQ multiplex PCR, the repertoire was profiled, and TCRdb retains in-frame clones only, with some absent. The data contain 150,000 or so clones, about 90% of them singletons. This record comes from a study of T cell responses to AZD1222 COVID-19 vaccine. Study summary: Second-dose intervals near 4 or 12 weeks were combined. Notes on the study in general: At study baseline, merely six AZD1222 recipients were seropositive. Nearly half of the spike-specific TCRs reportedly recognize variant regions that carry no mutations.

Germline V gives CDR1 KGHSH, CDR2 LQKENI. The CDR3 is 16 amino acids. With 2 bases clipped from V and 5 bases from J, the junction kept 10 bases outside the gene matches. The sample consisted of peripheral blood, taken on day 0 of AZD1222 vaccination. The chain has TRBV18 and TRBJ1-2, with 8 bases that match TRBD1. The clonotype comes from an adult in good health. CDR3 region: CASSPSPGGADYGYTF. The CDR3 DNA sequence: TGTGCCAGCTCACCATCACCAGGGGGCGCGGATTATGGCTACACCTTC.